This is a list of T cell receptor beta chains from one sample in a study of Graves' ophthalmopathy and Graves' hyperthyroidism. TCRdb processed the multiplex PCR reads anew with MiXCR; each CDR3 protein has one entry. The sample gives about 58,000 distinct CDR3 sequences, less than 65% of which show up once; over 4% is in the top ten. The sequencing sample was made of peripheral blood. Every receptor here comes from an adult woman with Graves' ophthalmopathy. The CDR3 runs from the conserved cysteine through the conserved F or W. The D gene is left open where the match is weak. The size field is filled for only some rows; it gives once, few, many or a size class.

v_call: TRBV28
j_call: TRBJ2-7
clone_size: many
d_call: .
cdr3_aa: CATRGTYEQYF
cdr3_nt: TGTGCCACCCGGGGGACCTACGAGCAGTACTTC

v_call: TRBV6-1
j_call: TRBJ1-5
clone_size: many
d_call: .
cdr3_aa: CASSDRGGQPQHF
cdr3_nt: TGTGCCAGCAGTGATCGGGGGGGACAGCCCCAGCATTTT

v_call: TRBV6-1
j_call: TRBJ2-7
clone_size: many
d_call: .
cdr3_aa: CASSEAKDSAYEQYF
cdr3_nt: TGTGCCAGCAGTGAAGCGAAGGACAGCGCCTACGAGCAGTACTTC

v_call: TRBV9
j_call: TRBJ2-5
clone_size: many
d_call: TRBD1
cdr3_aa: CASSLDRAGETQYF
cdr3_nt: TGTGCCAGCAGCCTCGACAGGGCCGGGGAGACCCAGTACTTC

v_call: TRBV5-1
j_call: TRBJ1-1
clone_size: .
d_call: .
cdr3_aa: CASSLSQVNTEAFF
cdr3_nt: TGCGCCAGCAGCTTGAGTCAGGTGAACACTGAAGCTTTCTTT

v_call: TRBV28
j_call: TRBJ2-1
clone_size: many
d_call: TRBD2
cdr3_aa: CASKWGLAGNEQFF
cdr3_nt: TGTGCCAGCAAGTGGGGGCTAGCGGGCAATGAGCAGTTCTTC

v_call: TRBV15
j_call: TRBJ1-5
clone_size: .
d_call: .
cdr3_aa: CATSRARARSNQPQHF
cdr3_nt: TGTGCCACCAGCAGAGCCCGTGCCCGTAGCAATCAGCCCCAGCATTTT

v_call: TRBV6-5
j_call: TRBJ2-7
clone_size: many
d_call: TRBD1
cdr3_aa: CASARGRSYEQYF
cdr3_nt: TGTGCCAGCGCCAGGGGGCGCTCCTACGAGCAGTACTTC

v_call: TRBV10-3
j_call: TRBJ1-1
clone_size: many
d_call: TRBD1
cdr3_aa: CAISDSGQGRGTEAFF
cdr3_nt: TGTGCCATCAGTGATTCGGGACAGGGGAGGGGTACTGAAGCTTTCTTT

v_call: TRBV7-2
j_call: TRBJ2-3
clone_size: .
d_call: .
cdr3_aa: CASSLAGTRGDTQYF
cdr3_nt: TGTGCCAGCAGCTTAGCGGGAACCCGAGGGGATACGCAGTATTTT

v_call: TRBV6-1
j_call: TRBJ1-1
clone_size: many
d_call: .
cdr3_aa: CASSGDRNTEAFF
cdr3_nt: TGTGCCAGCAGTGGCGACAGAAACACTGAAGCTTTCTTT

v_call: TRBV5-6
j_call: TRBJ1-5
clone_size: many
d_call: .
cdr3_aa: CASSLALGQPQHF
cdr3_nt: TGTGCCAGCAGCTTGGCGTTAGGGCAGCCCCAGCATTTT

v_call: TRBV6-4
j_call: TRBJ1-4
clone_size: .
d_call: .
cdr3_aa: CASSDSGGDEKLFF
cdr3_nt: TGTGCCAGCAGTGACTCAGGGGGTGATGAAAAACTGTTTTTT

v_call: TRBV4-1
j_call: TRBJ2-7
clone_size: .
d_call: .
cdr3_aa: CASSQVVLFEQYF
cdr3_nt: TGCGCCAGCAGCCAAGTGGTCCTCTTCGAGCAGTACTTC

v_call: TRBV19
j_call: TRBJ1-1
clone_size: many
d_call: .
cdr3_aa: CASSILTNTEAFF
cdr3_nt: TGTGCCAGTAGTATTTTGACGAACACTGAAGCTTTCTTT

v_call: TRBV7-6
j_call: TRBJ1-4
clone_size: .
d_call: .
cdr3_aa: CASSLLGEKLFF
cdr3_nt: TGTGCCAGCAGCCTCCTAGGTGAAAAACTGTTTTTT

v_call: TRBV10-3
j_call: TRBJ2-1
clone_size: .
d_call: TRBD1
cdr3_aa: CAISLGTGIDEQFF
cdr3_nt: TGTGCCATCAGTCTTGGGACAGGGATCGATGAGCAGTTCTTC

v_call: TRBV5-5
j_call: TRBJ2-3
clone_size: .
d_call: .
cdr3_aa: CASSGGGGLTDTQYF
cdr3_nt: TGTGCCAGCAGCGGAGGGGGCGGACTCACAGATACGCAGTATTTT